The present T cell receptor beta chain was sequenced within a study of regulatory T cells in long-lasting Graves disease (dated by TCRdb to the early 2020s). Regarding the research as a whole: To count as having persistent Graves' disease, a patient had to have received antithyroid drug treatment for over 5 years with TSH receptor autoantibodies remaining persistently positive. The study was conducted in China and was registered as a clinical trial. Antithyroid drugs had been taken for around 9.8 years on average by persistent Graves' disease patients in the clinical cohort. Patients with persistent Graves' disease were compared with patients with newly diagnosed Graves' disease using TCR sequencing and RNA sequencing of peripheral blood. A total of around 35 samples underwent TCR sequencing, from around 13 patients with persistent Graves' disease and 20 or so patients with newly diagnosed Graves' disease. Broader findings and caveats from the paper: As a limitation, the authors acknowledged that the small sample size may reduce accuracy. Patients with persistent disease shared more public clonotypes (fewer than 3,000) than newly diagnosed patients did (approximately 970). Lower TCR Shannon entropy and fewer highly expanded clones were observed in persistent Graves' disease patients than in newly diagnosed patients, which suggested clonal expansion. Only the TCR beta chain was sequenced and analyzed. Peripheral blood alone was examined, since thyroid tissue, which constituted the primary lesion, could not be accessed.

The sample holds a few counts of this clonotype. This receptor's antigen is unknown. The record has no base qualities; no much larger clone is one base away. The library was generated by multiplex PCR. Sequencing instrument: Illumina HiSeq 4000. CDR3 regions were amplified by Arm-PCR with iRepertoire HTBI primers to construct TCR beta libraries. Before sequencing, the PCR products went through gel purification. Processing in the source paper ran as follows. A total of 62 TRBV and some 15 TRBJ segments were identified across samples and were used for gene usage analysis of CDR3 amino acid clonotypes. COPE and FqMerger were used to merge the filtered high-quality paired reads into contigs. BLAST was used to align contigs to IMGT TRBV, TRBD and TRBJ reference genes, and CDR3 was defined according to IMGT. Any clonotype with a frequency above 0.1% was classified as a highly expanded clone. Repertoire diversity was measured by Shannon entropy, and V-J evenness by the Gini coefficient. Public clonotypes were defined as clonotypes shared by more than one individual. Starting from the raw public reads, TCRdb applied fastp trimming at Q25, assembled clones with MiXCR and retained in-frame beta chains. Entries that share a CDR3 protein sequence are merged under the most common genes and DNA. TCRdb's processing, not the authors', yielded these V and J calls. This sample lists about 450,000 distinct CDR3 sequences; about a quarter were detected once. The ten largest clones take up about 27% of the sample.

This specimen's time point label, interpreted: persistent/refractory GD, antithyroid drugs over 5 years with positive TRAb. For both TCR sequencing and RNA sequencing, RNA was extracted from PBMCs in TRIzol. The diagnosis of Graves' disease was made according to American Thyroid Association guidelines. Patients for the study were recruited at an endocrinology department in Xi'an, China. Each patient gave approximately 9.7 milliliters of peripheral blood, collected in an EDTA anticoagulant tube. Ficoll Paque Plus density gradient separation was used to isolate PBMCs, and no additional T cell sorting was done. An Agilent 2100 Bioanalyzer and agarose gel were used to check RNA quality, and a NanoDrop 2000 was used to measure RNA concentration. The TCR comes from a female donor with Graves disease. The sample in question was peripheral blood mononuclear cells (PBMCs), obtained when the disease was refractory, from a patient treated with antithyroid drugs.

The DNA sequence is as follows: TGCGCCAGCAGATACAGGCCAAAAAACATTCAGTACTTC. Its protein product is CASRYRPKNIQYF. This receptor chain uses TRBV10-1 and TRBJ2-4; the D gene is perhaps TRBD1, from 5 matching bases. The germline ends are 10 bases apart after V is trimmed by 6 bases and J by 4 bases. The germline V gene (reference sequence) specifies WNHNN as CDR1 and SYGVQD as CDR2. From the cysteine up to the phenylalanine, the CDR3 has a length of 13 residues. Of all the DNA, just the CDR3 is kept, 39 bases in frame from base 1.